This TCR beta chain was recorded in a study of CD8 T cells in ankylosing spondylitis. The CDR3 is 15 amino acids. Germline CDR1 and CDR2: SGHAT and FQNNGV. Trimming removed 1 base at V and 0 bases at J, with 7 bases between. Broader study findings: Disease-linked clones reportedly concentrated significantly in matched ankylosing spondylitis synovial fluid.

This clonotype was observed many times. Its antigen is unidentified. From the 5' RACE reads, TCRdb called clonotypes with MiXCR, one entry per CDR3 protein. The top ten hold around 10% of the sample, which has around 330,000 distinct CDR3 sequences, about 9.9% seen once. The sequence was collected from a female donor with ankylosing spondylitis or in good health (not recorded which). Sequencing was carried out using blood, either unsorted or a sorted T cell fraction (not recorded which). The rearrangement links TRBV11-2 to TRBJ1-5, with D uncertain. The CDR3 is CASSLGHISNQPQHF. CDR3 coding DNA: TGTGCCAGCAGCTTAGGCCACATTAGCAATCAGCCCCAGCATTTT.